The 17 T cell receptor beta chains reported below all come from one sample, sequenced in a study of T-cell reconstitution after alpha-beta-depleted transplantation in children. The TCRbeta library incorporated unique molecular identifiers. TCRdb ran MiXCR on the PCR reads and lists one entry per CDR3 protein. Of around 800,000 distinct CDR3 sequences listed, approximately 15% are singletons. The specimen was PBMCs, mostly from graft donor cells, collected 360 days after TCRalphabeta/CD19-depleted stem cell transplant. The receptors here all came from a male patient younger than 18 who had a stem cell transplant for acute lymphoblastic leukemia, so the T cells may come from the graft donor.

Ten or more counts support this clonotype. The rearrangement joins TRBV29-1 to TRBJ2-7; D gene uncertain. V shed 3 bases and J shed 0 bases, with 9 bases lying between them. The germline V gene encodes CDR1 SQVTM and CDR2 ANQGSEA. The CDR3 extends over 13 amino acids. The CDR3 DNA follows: TGCAGCGTTGATCTGGGCCTCTCCTACGAGCAGTACTTC. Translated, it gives CSVDLGLSYEQYF.

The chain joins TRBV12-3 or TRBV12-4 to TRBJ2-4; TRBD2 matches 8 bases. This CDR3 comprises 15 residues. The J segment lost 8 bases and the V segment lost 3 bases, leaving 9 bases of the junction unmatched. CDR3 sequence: CASSFSGLGKDIQYF. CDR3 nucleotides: TGTGCCAGCAGTTTCTCGGGACTAGGGAAGGACATTCAGTACTTC.

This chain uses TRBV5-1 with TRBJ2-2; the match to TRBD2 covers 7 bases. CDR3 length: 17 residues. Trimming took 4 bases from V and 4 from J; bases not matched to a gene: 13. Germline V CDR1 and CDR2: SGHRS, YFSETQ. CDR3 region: CASSPPLTGGVTGELFF. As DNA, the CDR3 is TGCGCCAGCAGCCCGCCTCTTACGGGAGGAGTCACCGGGGAGCTGTTTTTT. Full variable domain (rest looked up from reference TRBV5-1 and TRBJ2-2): KAGVTQTPRYLIKTRGQQVTLSCSPISGHRSVSWYQQTPGQGLQFLFEYFSETQRNKGNFPGRFSGRQFSNSRSEMNVSTLELGDSALYLCASSPPLTGGVTGELFFGEGSRLTVL.

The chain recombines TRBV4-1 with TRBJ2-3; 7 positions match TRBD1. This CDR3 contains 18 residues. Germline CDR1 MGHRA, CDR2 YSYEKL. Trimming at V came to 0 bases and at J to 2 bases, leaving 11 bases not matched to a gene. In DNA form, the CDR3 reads TGCGCCAGCAGCCAAGATCGGGCGACAGGGTGGGTCACAGATACGCAGTATTTT. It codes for CASSQDRATGWVTDTQYF.

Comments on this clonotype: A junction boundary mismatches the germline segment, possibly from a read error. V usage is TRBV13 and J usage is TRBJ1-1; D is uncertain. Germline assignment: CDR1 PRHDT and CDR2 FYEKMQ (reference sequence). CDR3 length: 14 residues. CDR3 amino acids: CAISLEGLSTEAFF. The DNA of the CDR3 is TGTGCCATCAGCTTAGAGGGTCTGTCCACTGAAGCTTTCTTT.

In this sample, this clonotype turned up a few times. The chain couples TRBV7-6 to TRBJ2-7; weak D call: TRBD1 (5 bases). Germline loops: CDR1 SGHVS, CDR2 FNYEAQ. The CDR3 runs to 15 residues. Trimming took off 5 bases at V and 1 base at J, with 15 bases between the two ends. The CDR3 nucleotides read TGTGCCAGCAGCCCATCGACAGTCATTTCCTACGAGCAGTACTTC. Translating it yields CASSPSTVISYEQYF.

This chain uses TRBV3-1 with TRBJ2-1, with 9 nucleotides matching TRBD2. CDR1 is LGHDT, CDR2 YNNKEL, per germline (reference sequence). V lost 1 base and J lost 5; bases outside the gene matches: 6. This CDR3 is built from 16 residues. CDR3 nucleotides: TGTGCCAGCAGCCAAGTTCTCGCGGGAGGGAACAATGAGCAGTTCTTC. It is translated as CASSQVLAGGNNEQFF.

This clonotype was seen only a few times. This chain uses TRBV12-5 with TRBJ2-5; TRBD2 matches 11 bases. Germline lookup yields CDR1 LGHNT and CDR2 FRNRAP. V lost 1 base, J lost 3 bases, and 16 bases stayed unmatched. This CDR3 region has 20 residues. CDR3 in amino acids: CASGLASISTSGMAKETQYF. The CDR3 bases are TGTGCTAGTGGTTTGGCTTCCATATCGACTAGCGGGATGGCAAAAGAGACCCAGTACTTC.

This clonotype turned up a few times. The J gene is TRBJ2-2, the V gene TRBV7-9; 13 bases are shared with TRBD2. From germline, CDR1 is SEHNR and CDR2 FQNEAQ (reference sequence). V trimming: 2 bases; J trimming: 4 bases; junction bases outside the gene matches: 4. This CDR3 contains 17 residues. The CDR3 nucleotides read TGTGCCAGCAGCTTATCGGGACTAGCGGGACCCACCGGGGAGCTGTTTTTT. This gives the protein CASSLSGLAGPTGELFF.

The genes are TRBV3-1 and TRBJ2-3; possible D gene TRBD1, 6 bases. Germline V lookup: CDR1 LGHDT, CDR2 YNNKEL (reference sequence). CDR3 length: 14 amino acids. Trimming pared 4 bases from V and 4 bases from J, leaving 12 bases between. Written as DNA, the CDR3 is TGTGCCAGCAGCCCAGGCAGGGGCCCAGATACGCAGTATTTT. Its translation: CASSPGRGPDTQYF.

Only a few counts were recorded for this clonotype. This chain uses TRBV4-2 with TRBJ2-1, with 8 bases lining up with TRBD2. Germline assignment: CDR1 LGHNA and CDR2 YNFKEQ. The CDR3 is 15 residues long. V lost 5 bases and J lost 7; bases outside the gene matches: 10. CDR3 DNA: TGTGCCAGCAGCTCAGTCAGCGGGAGTTCAAATGAGCAGTTCTTC. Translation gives CASSSVSGSSNEQFF.

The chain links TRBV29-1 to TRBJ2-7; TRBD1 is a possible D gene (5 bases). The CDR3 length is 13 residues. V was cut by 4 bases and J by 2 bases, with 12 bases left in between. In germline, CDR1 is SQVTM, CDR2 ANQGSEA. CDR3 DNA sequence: TGCAGCGTTGGCTCGACAGTTACCTACGAGCAGTACTTC. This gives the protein CSVGSTVTYEQYF.

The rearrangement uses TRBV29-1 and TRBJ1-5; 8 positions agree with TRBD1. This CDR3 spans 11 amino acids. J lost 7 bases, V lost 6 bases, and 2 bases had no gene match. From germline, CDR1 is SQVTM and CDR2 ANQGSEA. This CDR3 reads CSVGQGQPQHF. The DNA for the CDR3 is TGCAGCGTCGGACAGGGACAGCCCCAGCATTTT.

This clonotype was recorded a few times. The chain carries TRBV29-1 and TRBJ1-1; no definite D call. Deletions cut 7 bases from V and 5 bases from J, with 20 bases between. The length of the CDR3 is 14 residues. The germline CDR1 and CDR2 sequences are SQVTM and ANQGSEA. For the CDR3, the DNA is TGCAGCGCCGGAGCGATGGGAAGAGGGACTGAAGCTTTCTTT. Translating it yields CSAGAMGRGTEAFF.

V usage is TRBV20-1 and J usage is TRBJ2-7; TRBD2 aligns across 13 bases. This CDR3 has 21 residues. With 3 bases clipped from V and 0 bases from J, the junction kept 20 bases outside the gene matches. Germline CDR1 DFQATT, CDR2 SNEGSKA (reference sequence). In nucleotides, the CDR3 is TGCAGTGCTAGTCCCGGGACTAGCGGGACCCCAGCTCTGGCCAGCTCCTACGAGCAGTACTTC. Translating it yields CSASPGTSGTPALASSYEQYF.

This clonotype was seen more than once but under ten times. The CDR3 DNA is TGTGCCACTCTTGGAATCGGAGGTATCTCCTACGAGCAGTACTTC. This encodes CATLGIGGISYEQYF. The chain uses TRBV10-3 and TRBJ2-7; D possibly corresponds to TRBD2 (5 bases). Germline V CDR1 and CDR2: ENHRY, SYGVKD. Trimming left V 10 bases short and J 0 bases short, with 19 bases between. This CDR3 contains 15 residues.

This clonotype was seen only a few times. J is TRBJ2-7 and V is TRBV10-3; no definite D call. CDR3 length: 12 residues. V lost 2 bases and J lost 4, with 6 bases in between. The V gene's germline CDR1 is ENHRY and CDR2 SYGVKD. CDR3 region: CAISEDSYEQYF. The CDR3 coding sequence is TGTGCCATCAGTGAGGATTCGTACGAGCAGTACTTC.